Sequencing of this T cell receptor (beta chain) was carried out in a study of Ad26.COV2.S vaccination and SARS-CoV-2 variants. The assay was immunoSEQ multiplex PCR, and TCRdb's table has in-frame clones only and misses some. The profile shows roughly 150,000 clones, roughly 90% of them singletons. Looked up from germline, CDR1 is MDHEN and CDR2 is SYDVKM. This CDR3 has 14 residues. Losses at the gene ends were 5 bases for V and 2 bases for J; bases not matched to a gene: 5. Of note for this clone: The target antigen is unknown.

Study outcomes and limitations: Vaccinees showed greater spike-specific TCR breadth than placebo recipients. Vaccinees reportedly had broad spike-specific CD8+ and CD4+ T cell responses. Similar non-spike TCR breadth was seen in vaccine and placebo recipients. Measurements of TCR breadth and depth may have given underestimates of the total T cell responses.

The TCR comes from a human donor who had recovered from COVID-19. The rearrangement uses TRBV28 and TRBJ1-1, with 7 bases matching TRBD1. The source material was peripheral blood, sampled after recovery from COVID-19. Written as DNA, the CDR3 is TGTGCCAGCAGTGACCGGGACAGTAACACTGAAGCTTTCTTT. As protein: CASSDRDSNTEAFF.